Presented here are 30 T cell receptor beta chains from one specimen sequenced in a study of identical twins. TCRdb passed the 5' RACE reads through MiXCR, listing each CDR3 protein once. The sample consists of hundreds of thousands of distinct CDR3 sequences, over 5% of them appearing once. Material: naive T cells sorted from blood. Receptor source: a man aged 18 to 30 in good health.

This clonotype appeared a few times. The chain combines TRBV12-5 with TRBJ2-1, with D unclear. The CDR3 length is 12 residues. The V end was cut by 0 bases, the J end by 13 bases, with 10 bases between. Germline-derived CDR1 and CDR2 are LGHNT and FRNRAP. This CDR3 reads CASGLVQRSQFF. CDR3 DNA sequence: TGTGCTAGTGGTTTGGTACAAAGGTCCCAGTTCTTC.

This rearrangement joins TRBV12-3 or TRBV12-4 to TRBJ2-1, with 12 positions matching TRBD2. After removal of 6 bases from V and 9 bases from J, the junction contained 9 bases not matched to a gene. The CDR3 covers 15 residues. DNA of the CDR3: TGTGCCAGCAGCTCGACTAGCGGGAGTCGTCGTGAGCAGTTCTTC. Translating it yields CASSSTSGSRREQFF.

This clonotype was found a few times. The chain carries TRBV18 and TRBJ2-7; D call uncertain. CDR3 length: 14 residues. Deletions cut 3 bases from V and 1 base from J, with 10 bases between. Per germline, CDR1 KGHSH and CDR2 LQKENI. CDR3 protein: CASSPTKISYEQYF. The CDR3 DNA is TGTGCCAGCTCACCGACCAAGATTTCCTACGAGCAGTACTTC. Looking up the rest from reference TRBV18 and TRBJ2-7 gives the full variable domain: NAGVMQNPRHLVRRRGQEARLRCSPMKGHSHVYWYRQLPEEGLKFMVYLQKENIIDESGMPKERFSAEFPKEGPSILRIQQVVRGDSAAYFCASSPTKISYEQYFGPGTRLTVT.

The V call is TRBV12-5, the J call TRBJ2-5; 9 positions agree with TRBD1. This CDR3 has 14 residues. J gave up 5 bases and V 7 bases, and 8 bases lay outside the gene matches. CDR1 and CDR2 from the germline V gene are LGHNT and FRNRAP. The CDR3 loop reads CASAITGGLETQYF. The CDR3, as DNA: TGTGCTAGTGCCATAACAGGGGGCTTGGAGACCCAGTACTTC.

There are many counts of this clonotype. J is TRBJ2-1 and V is TRBV12-3 or TRBV12-4, with 7 bases identical to TRBD2. The CDR3 has 12 residues. Trimming removed 4 bases from V and 15 bases from J; junction bases left unmatched: 9. CDR3 bases: TGTGCCAGCAGTTCTAGCGGAGTCTCCAGGTTCTTC. Residues: CASSSSGVSRFF.

This rearrangement joins TRBV4-1 to TRBJ2-1; TRBD1 matches 9 bases. Trimming at V came to 1 base and at J to 8 bases, leaving 9 bases not matched to a gene. Germline V CDR1 and CDR2: MGHRA, YSYEKL. The CDR3 consists of 16 residues. The CDR3 DNA sequence: TGCGCCAGCAGCCAAGCAGCCGGGACAGGGATTGATGAGCAGTTCTTC. This codes for CASSQAAGTGIDEQFF.

This clonotype was counted a few times. The V and J genes are TRBV4-2 and TRBJ2-1; 15 nucleotides agree with TRBD2. V trimming: 4 bases; J trimming: 5 bases; junction bases outside the gene matches: 9. CDR3 length: 18 amino acids. The germline CDR1 and CDR2 sequences are LGHNA and YNFKEQ. The CDR3 DNA follows: TGTGCCAGCAGCCGCGTCCCGGGACTAGCGGGGGGCCACAATGAGCAGTTCTTC. Its protein product is CASSRVPGLAGGHNEQFF.

This clonotype was seen many times. The chain has TRBV13 and TRBJ2-3; 10 bases are shared with TRBD2. CDR1 and CDR2 (germline): PRHDT, FYEKMQ (reference sequence). The CDR3 contains 17 residues. Losses at the gene ends were 4 bases for V and 3 bases for J; bases not matched to a gene: 10. Written as DNA, the CDR3 is TGTGCCAGCAGCTCCGTGAAGCGGGAGGGCCGTACAGATACGCAGTATTTT. Its protein is CASSSVKREGRTDTQYF. Using reference TRBV13 and TRBJ2-3 for the parts outside the CDR3, the full variable domain is AAGVIQSPRHLIKEKRETATLKCYPIPRHDTVYWYQQGPGQDPQFLISFYEKMQSDKGSIPDRFSAQQFSDYHSELNMSSLELGDSALYFCASSSVKREGRTDTQYFGPGTRLTVL.

This clonotype was recorded at least ten times. The V call is TRBV10-3, the J call TRBJ2-7; 9 nucleotides match TRBD1. The CDR3 is 16 residues long. The germline CDR1 and CDR2 sequences are ENHRY and SYGVKD. The trim removed 0 bases at V and 6 bases at J, leaving 9 bases unmatched. The CDR3 reads CAISESDRGIMGEQYV. The CDR3 DNA reads TGTGCCATCAGTGAGTCGGACAGGGGAATAATGGGCGAGCAGTACGTC.

This clonotype was observed many times. The chain links TRBV15 to TRBJ2-3; 10 bases fit TRBD2. The germline CDR1 and CDR2 sequences are LNHNV and YYDKDF (reference sequence). J gave up 3 bases and V 2 bases, and 8 bases lay outside the gene matches. There are 17 residues in the CDR3. CDR3 DNA sequence: TGTGCCACCAGCAGATCTTCTAGCGGGAGTTTAACAGATACGCAGTATTTT. Its protein product is CATSRSSSGSLTDTQYF. Together with reference TRBV15 and TRBJ2-3, the CDR3 gives the full variable domain: DAMVIQNPRYQVTQFGKPVTLSCSQTLNHNVMYWYQQKSSQAPKLLFHYYDKDFNNEADTPDNFQSRRPNTSFCFLDIRSPGLGDTAMYLCATSRSSSGSLTDTQYFGPGTRLTVL.

J is TRBJ2-2 and V is TRBV24-1; 7 positions match TRBD1. This CDR3 contains 16 residues. Germline trimming cut 0 bases from V and 3 bases from J; bases unmatched to any gene: 3. Germline V gene data show CDR1 as KGHDR and CDR2 as SFDVKD. CDR3 region: CATSDLRGPDTGELFF. The CDR3 nucleotides read TGTGCCACCAGTGATTTGAGGGGGCCCGACACCGGGGAGCTGTTTTTT.

CDR3 coding DNA: TGTGCCAGCAGCTTAGGGGCCGTACTGACGAACACCGGGGAGCTGTTTTTT. Protein: CASSLGAVLTNTGELFF. This chain uses TRBV7-6 with TRBJ2-2; no reliable D call. CDR3 length equals 17 residues. CDR1 and CDR2 (germline): SGHVS, FNYEAQ. V lost 1 base, J lost 0 bases, and 12 bases lay in between.

This clonotype was seen a few times. The junction departs from germline at one end; a sequencing error may be responsible. The chain is built from TRBV5-5 and TRBJ2-7; 7 positions agree with TRBD1. The length of the CDR3 is 14 residues. Germline V gives CDR1 SGHKS, CDR2 YYEKEE (reference sequence). In DNA form, the CDR3 reads TGTGCCAGCAGCTTCGGGACAGCTGACTTTACTGGGAACTTC. Its protein is CASSFGTADFTGNF.

This clonotype was picked up many times. The rearrangement joins TRBV6-1 to TRBJ2-1, with 11 bases aligning to TRBD2. Germline-derived CDR1 and CDR2 are MNHNS and SASEGT. The V and J ends lost 9 bases and 6 bases, in that order; junction bases with no gene match: 7. This CDR3 contains 14 residues. For the CDR3, the DNA is TGTGCCAGTACCACTAGCGGGAGACCCAATGAGCAGTTCTTC. Protein sequence: CASTTSGRPNEQFF.

V and J are TRBV5-1 and TRBJ2-7; TRBD1 aligns across 7 bases. Unmatched junction bases numbered 7, after V lost 0 bases and J lost 1 base. The CDR3 has 16 amino acids. The V gene's germline CDR1 is SGHRS and CDR2 YFSETQ. For the CDR3, the DNA is TGCGCCAGCAGCTTGGGGCCATACAGGGGATCCTACGAGCAGTACGTC. It translates to CASSLGPYRGSYEQYV.

This clonotype has more than one count but fewer than ten. The V call is TRBV21-1, the J call TRBJ2-1. TRBV21-1 is annotated as a pseudogene. The CDR3 totals 12 residues. CDR3 sequence (DNA): TGTGCCAGCAGCACACCGCACAATGAGCAGTTCTTC. Its protein is CASSTPHNEQFF.

The rearrangement uses TRBV4-1 and TRBJ2-7; D is perhaps TRBD1 or TRBD2 (5 bases each). This CDR3 spans 13 amino acids. V dropped 0 bases and J dropped 7 bases, with 10 bases sitting between them. Germline values: CDR1 MGHRA, CDR2 YSYEKL. The DNA of the CDR3 is TGCGCCAGCAGCCAAGATCTGGGGGTAGAGCAGTACGTC. This sequence encodes CASSQDLGVEQYV.

This clonotype was counted at least ten times. The chain joins TRBV12-3 or TRBV12-4 to TRBJ2-3, with D possibly TRBD1 on 5 matching bases. V was trimmed by 8 bases and J by 2 bases, leaving 14 bases between them. The CDR3 sequence is 14 residues long. CDR3 in amino acids: CASGQTATTDTQYF. Written as DNA, the CDR3 is TGTGCCAGCGGCCAGACAGCTACCACAGATACGCAGTATTTT.

This clonotype appeared a few times. The gene calls are TRBV7-9 and TRBJ1-2, with 9 positions matching TRBD1. V was pared by 2 bases and J by 8 bases, with 9 bases of the junction left unmatched. Germline values: CDR1 SEHNR, CDR2 FQNEAQ (reference sequence). The CDR3 covers 15 residues. Here the CDR3 reads CASSLSDRGVRGYTF. CDR3 bases: TGTGCCAGCAGCTTATCGGACAGGGGTGTGAGGGGCTACACCTTC.

In this sample, this clonotype turned up a few times. The genes are TRBV30 and TRBJ2-3; D not certain. The CDR3 length is 13 residues. Germline V CDR1 and CDR2: GTSNPN, SVGIG (reference sequence). V shed 5 bases and J shed 6 bases, with 15 bases lying between them. The CDR3 is CAWDNDRHDTQYF. The CDR3 coding sequence is TGTGCCTGGGACAACGACCGGCACGATACGCAGTATTTT.

This clonotype was recorded many times. The chain combines TRBV29-1 with TRBJ1-3, with 7 bases fitting TRBD1. The V segment lost 0 bases and the J segment 7 bases; nucleotides outside the gene matches: 6. Germline V gene sequence: CDR1 SQVTM, CDR2 ANQGSEA. The CDR3 runs to 14 residues. In nucleotides, the CDR3 is TGCAGCGTTGAAGATCGGCCCAGGGGGAACACCATATATTTT. Protein: CSVEDRPRGNTIYF.

This clonotype occurred many times. The chain is built from TRBV12-3 or TRBV12-4 and TRBJ2-1, with a possible D match to TRBD2 (5 bases). The CDR3 loop spans 14 amino acids. V gave up 2 bases and J gave up 5 bases, with 10 bases separating them. The CDR3 reads CASSLSRADNEQFF. DNA for the CDR3: TGTGCCAGCAGTTTATCGCGGGCCGACAATGAGCAGTTCTTC.

In its sample, this clonotype was seen many times. This rearrangement joins TRBV7-3 to TRBJ2-3; D gene ambiguous. V gave up 0 bases and J gave up 2 bases, with 9 bases separating them. Germline lookup yields CDR1 SGHTA and CDR2 FQGTGA. The CDR3 totals 15 residues. The CDR3 is CASSLTQQTTDTQYF. In DNA, the CDR3 is TGTGCCAGCAGCTTAACCCAGCAGACCACAGATACGCAGTATTTT.

In its sample, this clonotype was seen a few times. This rearrangement joins TRBV15 to TRBJ1-2, with 7 bases aligning to TRBD1. The J segment lost 8 bases and the V segment lost 9 bases, leaving 3 bases of the junction unmatched. There are 10 residues in the CDR3. Germline assignment: CDR1 LNHNV and CDR2 YYDKDF (reference sequence). CDR3 in DNA: TGTGCCACAGGGGACAGCGGCTACACCTTC. It codes for CATGDSGYTF.

This clonotype appeared many times. The chain uses TRBV7-9 and TRBJ1-1, with a weak D call TRBD1 (5 bases). The length of the CDR3 is 14 residues. The V end lost 0 bases, the J end lost 6 bases, and 11 bases lay between the germline ends. The germline CDR1 and CDR2 sequences are SEHNR and FQNEAQ (reference sequence). The CDR3 reads CASSLARQGAEAFF. Written as DNA, the CDR3 is TGTGCCAGCAGCTTAGCGAGGCAGGGTGCTGAAGCTTTCTTT.

This clonotype was detected ten times or more. This chain joins TRBV18 and TRBJ2-2; no reliable D call. Germline-derived CDR1 and CDR2 are KGHSH and LQKENI. Trimming took off 2 bases at V and 6 bases at J, with 7 bases between the two ends. The CDR3 covers 13 residues. The CDR3 DNA reads as TGTGCCAGCTCACCAAGAGCTGCCGGGGAGCTGTTTTTT. Its translation is CASSPRAAGELFF.

This clonotype has a handful of counts. This chain joins TRBV5-1 and TRBJ2-1; no clear D. This CDR3 region has 13 residues. Trimming took 2 bases from V and 9 from J, leaving 12 bases between them. Germline V gene data show CDR1 as SGHRS and CDR2 as YFSETQ. The CDR3 nucleotides are TGCGCCAGCAGCTTCCGGTCCTCGGCTGAGCAGTTCTTC. Amino acids: CASSFRSSAEQFF.

This clonotype was counted a few times. The CDR3 protein is CASSAAGGPNTEAFF. CDR3 nucleotide sequence: TGTGCCAGCAGCGCTGCAGGGGGGCCCAACACTGAAGCTTTCTTT. This sequence joins TRBV5-6 and TRBJ1-1, with TRBD1 matching 7 bases. This CDR3 contains 15 residues. Germline V lookup: CDR1 SGHDT, CDR2 YYEEEE. With V trimmed by 4 bases and J by 2 bases, 8 bases remained unmatched.

This clonotype has a count of ten or more. The rearrangement joins TRBV12-3 or TRBV12-4 to TRBJ2-7; D gene ambiguous. V was trimmed by 0 bases and J by 3 bases, leaving 9 bases between them. This CDR3 contains 14 residues. CDR3 in DNA: TGTGCCAGCAGTTTAGCGGCGAGAGGCTACGAGCAGTACTTC. Amino acid sequence: CASSLAARGYEQYF.

As for this clonotype: Just one base apart from a much larger clone, this may be a read error. This sequence joins TRBV7-9 and TRBJ2-2; 7 positions match TRBD1. The ends lost 5 bases at V and 1 base at J; junction bases unmatched: 4. Germline V gene data show CDR1 as SEHNR and CDR2 as FQNEAQ (reference sequence). This CDR3 has 15 residues. The CDR3 spells CASSHRTGNTGELFF. The CDR3, as DNA: TGTGCCAGCAGCCACCGGACAGGGAACACCGGGGAGCTGTTTTTT.